The following is a T cell receptor beta chain sequence with its context. Its antigen is not identified. The repertoire was sequenced with immunoSEQ multiplex PCR; TCRdb's copy has only in-frame clones and lacks some. Of some 500,000 clones in the sample, roughly three quarters are singletons; the top ten hold 9.5% to 15%. The data were taken from a study of shared clonotypes between healthy human individuals. Study-wide points: Donor clonotype sharing was expected to depend on sequencing depth.

The sequence came from a woman aged 40-49 years in good health. Some clones in this sample may be carry-over from other donors' samples. Sequences were obtained from PBMCs.

The CDR3 sequence: CAVTARVGGYTF. The CDR3 nucleotides are TGTGCCGTCACGGCCCGAGTTGGGGGCTACACCTTC. The chain carries TRBV2 and TRBJ1-2; unclear D gene. In germline, CDR1 is SNHLY, CDR2 FYNNEI. V gave up 11 bases and J gave up 8 bases, with 18 bases separating them. This CDR3 is built from 12 residues.